This T cell receptor beta chain was recorded in a study of breast tumors, draining lymph nodes, adjacent tissues. Study-level findings and limits: Data fit most tumor T cells coming from lymph node, expanding in tumor. Tumor TCR diversity was below lymph nodes but above nontumor tissue.

With respect to this clonotype: The antigen remains unidentified.

Samples came from axillary lymph nodes draining the breast cancer. Trimming left V 5 bases short and J 4 bases short, with 17 bases between. CDR1 is SEHNR, CDR2 FQNEAQ, per germline (reference sequence). The CDR3 is made up of 15 amino acids. TCRdb reanalysed the multiplex PCR reads using MiXCR and keeps one entry per CDR3 protein. The sample holds 100,000 to 150,000 distinct CDR3 sequences; about a fifth are singletons and the top ten take around 2.6%. This receptor was identified in a female donor with breast cancer. Some clones in this sample may be carry-over from other donors' samples. V gene TRBV7-9 combines with J gene TRBJ1-2, with D possibly being TRBD1 (5 bases). The material sequenced was axillary lymph node tissue. CDR3 DNA sequence: TGTGCCAGCAGCCCCGACAACGGGGGGTTCTATGGCTACACCTTC. This encodes CASSPDNGGFYGYTF. Full variable domain (outside the CDR3, taken from reference TRBV7-9 and TRBJ1-2): DTGVSQNPRHKITKRGQNVTFRCDPISEHNRLYWYRQTLGQGPEFLTYFQNEAQLEKSRLLSDRFSAERPKGSFSTLEIQRTEQGDSAMYLCASSPDNGGFYGYTFGSGTRLTVV.